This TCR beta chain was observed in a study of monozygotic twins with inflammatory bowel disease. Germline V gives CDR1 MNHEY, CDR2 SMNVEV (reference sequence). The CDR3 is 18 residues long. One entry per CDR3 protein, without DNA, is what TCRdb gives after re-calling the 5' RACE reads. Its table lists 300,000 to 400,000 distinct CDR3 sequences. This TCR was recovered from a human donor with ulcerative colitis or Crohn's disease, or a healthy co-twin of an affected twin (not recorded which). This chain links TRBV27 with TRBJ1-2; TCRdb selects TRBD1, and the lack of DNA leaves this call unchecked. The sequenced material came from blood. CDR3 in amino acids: CASSPLRDRASRGYGYTF.